These 31 T cell receptor beta chains share one sample of origin, sequenced in a study of T cell responses to AZD1222 COVID-19 vaccine. TCRdb's table, derived via immunoSEQ multiplex PCR, lists solely in-frame clones and lacks some. Seen here are some 150,000 clones, approximately 90% observed once, and the top ten hold less than 2%. This sample comprised peripheral blood, obtained on day 0 of AZD1222 vaccination. All receptors derive from an adult in good health.

This clone was seen once. This sequence joins TRBV27 and TRBJ2-1; possibly TRBD1 for D (6 bases). Germline loops: CDR1 MNHEY, CDR2 SMNVEV (reference sequence). This CDR3 contains 14 residues. V lost 0 bases to trimming and J lost 12 bases, with 15 bases between them. CDR3 nucleotide sequence: TGTGCCAGCAGTTTATCGCAGGGGACCTGGGGGCAGTTCTTC. Translating gives CASSLSQGTWGQFF.

Regarding this clone: At one end, the junction sequence differs from germline, possibly due to a read error. V and J are TRBV24-1 and TRBJ1-5; D is unresolved. Germline values: CDR1 KGHDR, CDR2 SFDVKD. This CDR3 is 15 amino acids long. CDR3 residues: CATSDSSPGNQPQHF. The CDR3 DNA sequence: TGTGCCACCAGTGATTCTTCTCCGGGCAATCAGCCTCAGCATTTT.

The J gene is TRBJ1-3, the V gene TRBV14; the D is unclear. The germline CDR1 and CDR2 sequences are SGHDN and FVKESK. V lost 0 bases and J 2 bases, leaving 8 bases between the germline ends. CDR3 length equals 15 residues. CDR3 sequence (DNA): TGTGCCAGCAGCCAAGATTTCGGGACTGGAAACACCATATATTTT. Translation gives CASSQDFGTGNTIYF. Using reference TRBV14 and TRBJ1-3 for the parts outside the CDR3, the full variable domain is EAGVTQFPSHSVIEKGQTVTLRCDPISGHDNLYWYRRVMGKEIKFLLHFVKESKQDESGMPNNRFLAERTGGTYSTLKVQPAELEDSGVYFCASSQDFGTGNTIYFGEGSWLTVV.

This rearrangement joins TRBV10-3 to TRBJ1-3; TRBD1 might be the D (5 bases). CDR3 size: 16 residues. V gave up 11 bases and J gave up 0 bases, with 20 bases separating them. CDR1 is ENHRY, CDR2 SYGVKD, per germline. The CDR3, as DNA: TGTGCCTCCTGGGACGGACGTCTCGGCTCTGGAAACACCATATATTTT. This encodes CASWDGRLGSGNTIYF.

The rearrangement links TRBV6-1 to TRBJ1-5; D not resolved. CDR1 MNHNS and CDR2 SASEGT come from the germline V gene. The germline V and J ends were trimmed by 2 bases and 7 bases, with 9 bases remaining between them. The CDR3 extends over 13 amino acids. CDR3 amino acids: CASSETLEQPQHF. The CDR3 DNA reads TGTGCCAGCAGTGAAACGTTGGAACAGCCCCAGCATTTT.

V gene TRBV7-3 combines with J gene TRBJ2-3; 8 bases line up with TRBD2. The CDR3 is 16 amino acids. J lost 2 bases, V lost 2 bases, and 6 bases had no gene match. Germline V lookup: CDR1 SGHTA, CDR2 FQGTGA. The CDR3 bases are TGTGCCAGCAGCTTAGCCCCTAGCGGGTTCACAGATACGCAGTATTTT. This codes for CASSLAPSGFTDTQYF.

The rearrangement uses TRBV4-2 and TRBJ2-7; 8 positions agree with TRBD2. V lost 4 bases and J lost 2; bases outside the gene matches: 13. The germline V gene encodes CDR1 LGHNA and CDR2 YNFKEQ. This CDR3 region has 17 residues. CDR3 in DNA: TGTGCCAGCAGCCCCCACCTCCAAGCGGGAGCGACCTACGAGCAGTACTTC. Translated: CASSPHLQAGATYEQYF.

The chain recombines TRBV20-1 with TRBJ2-7; D is undetermined. The germline gives CDR1 DFQATT, CDR2 SNEGSKA (reference sequence). V was clipped by 1 base and J by 6 bases, with 7 bases between them. This CDR3 spans 11 amino acids. CDR3 nucleotides: TGCAGTGCTAGAGGGGGTTCCGAGCAGTACTTC. This codes for CSARGGSEQYF.

The rearrangement links TRBV4-1 to TRBJ1-1; D is undetermined. Germline CDR1 MGHRA, CDR2 YSYEKL. The CDR3 has 14 amino acids. V shed 1 base and J shed 0 bases, with 6 bases lying between them. The CDR3 DNA reads as TGCGCCAGCAGCCAAGTTGGAGTGAACACTGAAGCTTTCTTT. Residues: CASSQVGVNTEAFF.

This clone has just one count. The chain uses TRBV29-1 and TRBJ1-2, with TRBD1 matching over 8 bases. Germline CDR1 SQVTM, CDR2 ANQGSEA. V was pared by 4 bases and J by 2 bases, with 6 bases of the junction left unmatched. The CDR3 extends over 14 amino acids. The CDR3, as DNA: TGCAGCGTTGGGGCAGGGGGCCCAAACTATGGCTACACCTTC. Translating gives CSVGAGGPNYGYTF.

This clone appeared a single time. The chain employs TRBV5-4 and TRBJ2-7; 9 positions agree with TRBD1. Germline CDR1 and CDR2: SGHNT and YYREEE (reference sequence). CDR3 length: 14 amino acids. V lost 5 bases and J lost 7; bases outside the gene matches: 10. The DNA of the CDR3 is TGTGCCAGCAGGAGGGACAGGGCTAGTAATGAGCAGTACTTC. The encoded protein is CASRRDRASNEQYF.

Concerning this clone itself: Other DNA sequences in this specimen translate into the identical CDR3. This chain uses TRBV3-1 (or the pseudogene TRBV3-2) with TRBJ2-1, with D unclear. Germline V gene sequence: CDR1 LGHDT, CDR2 YNNKEL (reference sequence). V was trimmed by 1 base and J by 4 bases, leaving 2 bases between them. CDR3 length equals 12 residues. The DNA for the CDR3 is TGTGCCAGCAGCCAAGGATACAATGAGCAGTTCTTC. Its translation is CASSQGYNEQFF.

This clone occurred once. The chain carries TRBV2 and TRBJ1-5; 7 bases agree with TRBD1. The CDR3 sequence is 15 residues long. Germline V gives CDR1 SNHLY, CDR2 FYNNEI. Trimming cost V 6 bases and J 4 bases; bases outside gene matches: 9. CDR3: CASRVGQVLNQPQHF. The CDR3 nucleotides read TGTGCCAGCAGGGTAGGACAGGTCTTAAATCAGCCCCAGCATTTT. The variable domain in full, with the rest retrieved from reference TRBV2 and TRBJ1-5, is EPEVTQTPSHQVTQMGQEVILRCVPISNHLYFYWYRQILGQKVEFLVSFYNNEISEKSEIFDDQFSVERPDGSNFTLKIRSTKLEDSAMYFCASRVGQVLNQPQHFGDGTRLSIL.

The gene calls are TRBV18 and TRBJ1-5; D unclear. Trimming left V 0 bases short and J 7 bases short, with 13 bases between. The length of the CDR3 is 15 residues. The V gene's germline CDR1 is KGHSH and CDR2 LQKENI. CDR3 protein: CASSPPGWSGQPQHF. The CDR3 coding sequence is TGTGCCAGCTCACCACCGGGCTGGTCCGGGCAGCCCCAGCATTTT. Filled out from reference TRBV18 and TRBJ1-5, the complete variable domain reads NAGVMQNPRHLVRRRGQEARLRCSPMKGHSHVYWYRQLPEEGLKFMVYLQKENIIDESGMPKERFSAEFPKEGPSILRIQQVVRGDSAAYFCASSPPGWSGQPQHFGDGTRLSIL.

The V and J genes are TRBV5-1 and TRBJ1-1, with D unclear. Per germline, CDR1 SGHRS and CDR2 YFSETQ. CDR3 length equals 12 residues. Trimming took off 2 bases at V and 4 bases at J, with 6 bases between the two ends. The CDR3 nucleotides read TGCGCCAGCAGCTTTGGGTCCACTGAAGCTTTCTTT. This gives the protein CASSFGSTEAFF.

This chain links TRBV14 with TRBJ2-2; weak D call: TRBD2 (5 bases). This CDR3 is built from 15 residues. V gave up 3 bases and J gave up 0 bases, with 8 bases separating them. Germline CDR1 and CDR2: SGHDN and FVKESK. The CDR3 bases are TGTGCCAGCAGCCACCGGAGGACGAACACCGGGGAGCTGTTTTTT. It translates to CASSHRRTNTGELFF.

This chain uses TRBV5-5 with TRBJ2-7; a possible D gene is TRBD1 (5 bases). Trimming took off 5 bases at V and 2 bases at J, with 14 bases between the two ends. From germline, CDR1 is SGHKS and CDR2 YYEKEE (reference sequence). The CDR3 sequence is 14 residues long. This chain's CDR3 is CASSKRGAAYEQYF. Here the CDR3 DNA reads TGTGCCAGCAGTAAAAGGGGCGCAGCCTACGAGCAGTACTTC.

The V and J genes are TRBV28 and TRBJ1-2; weak D call: TRBD1 (5 bases). In germline, CDR1 is MDHEN, CDR2 SYDVKM. This CDR3 is built from 17 residues. Deletions cut 6 bases from V and 3 bases from J, with 23 bases between. The CDR3 sequence is CASRGTGTSNSYYGYTF. CDR3 nucleotides: TGTGCCAGCAGGGGAACCGGGACCTCTAACTCCTACTATGGCTACACCTTC.

The CDR3 nucleotides read TGTGCCAGCAGCTTGTTCGGGGGCGCGGAGGAAAAACTGTTTTTT. Amino acids: CASSLFGGAEEKLFF. The genes are TRBV5-6 and TRBJ1-4, with TRBD1 as a possible D gene (6 bases). Deletions cut 1 base from V and 8 bases from J, with 15 bases between. There are 15 residues in the CDR3. Germline V gene lookup returns CDR1 SGHDT and CDR2 YYEEEE.

The J gene is TRBJ2-3, the V gene TRBV5-8; D is unresolved. The V gene lost 2 bases and the J gene lost 7 bases, with 8 bases spanning the gap. Looked up from germline, CDR1 is SGHTS and CDR2 is YDEGEE. The CDR3 covers 12 residues. The CDR3 DNA is TGTGCCAGCAGCTTCCCCCCCAATACGCAGTATTTT. As protein: CASSFPPNTQYF.

V is TRBV19 and J is TRBJ2-2; 9 bases map to TRBD2. This CDR3 is 16 amino acids long. Per germline, CDR1 LNHDA and CDR2 SQIVND (reference sequence). With V trimmed by 5 bases and J by 2 bases, 6 bases remained unmatched. CDR3 DNA sequence: TGTGCCAGTAGTTATAGCGGGAGTCCCAACACCGGGGAGCTGTTTTTT. It codes for CASSYSGSPNTGELFF.

The V call is TRBV11-2, the J call TRBJ1-1; D is uncertain. This CDR3 region has 11 residues. The germline V and J ends were trimmed by 8 bases and 2 bases, with 6 bases remaining between them. CDR1 SGHAT and CDR2 FQNNGV come from the germline V gene. The CDR3: CASGVNTEAFF. The CDR3 region has the DNA TGTGCCAGCGGTGTTAACACTGAAGCTTTCTTT.

The chain couples TRBV2 to TRBJ2-3; a possible D gene is TRBD1 (6 bases). This CDR3 is 14 amino acids long. Trimming left V 5 bases short and J 2 bases short, with 11 bases between. Germline V gene sequence: CDR1 SNHLY, CDR2 FYNNEI. Here the CDR3 DNA reads TGTGCCAGCAGTAAACGGGACATCACAGATACGCAGTATTTT. It yields the protein CASSKRDITDTQYF.

The chain joins TRBV19 to TRBJ2-7; tentative D call: TRBD1 (6 bases). V lost 6 bases, J lost 2 bases, and 17 bases lay in between. CDR3 length: 15 residues. Germline CDR1 LNHDA, CDR2 SQIVND (reference sequence). The CDR3 bases are TGTGCCAGTAGGCGCTCTACAGGGAACCCCTACGAGCAGTACTTC. Translating it yields CASRRSTGNPYEQYF.

This clone showed up just once. The CDR3 is CASNNQPQHF. The CDR3 coding sequence is TGTGCCAGTAATAATCAGCCCCAGCATTTT. The chain couples TRBV19 to TRBJ1-5; D is unresolved. Germline V gives CDR1 LNHDA, CDR2 SQIVND (reference sequence). The CDR3 runs to 10 residues. V shed 7 bases and J shed 4 bases, with 2 bases lying between them.

The chain links TRBV29-1 to TRBJ2-7, with D unresolved. The CDR3 runs to 13 residues. The V gene lost 0 bases and the J gene lost 5 bases, with 11 bases spanning the gap. Germline values: CDR1 SQVTM, CDR2 ANQGSEA. The CDR3 DNA sequence: TGCAGCGTTGAAGAGAACTCGGGCCACGAGCAGTACTTC. It specifies CSVEENSGHEQYF.

The genes are TRBV5-4 and TRBJ2-2; D may be TRBD1 (6 bases). Germline V gene lookup returns CDR1 SGHNT and CDR2 YYREEE (reference sequence). V gave up 0 bases and J gave up 3 bases, with 12 bases separating them. The CDR3 extends over 16 amino acids. The CDR3, as DNA: TGTGCCAGCAGCTTGGACAGGGATAGGTACACCGGGGAGCTGTTTTTT. Amino acid sequence: CASSLDRDRYTGELFF.

This chain uses TRBV9 with TRBJ1-3, with a tentative D call TRBD1 (6 bases). This CDR3 region has 17 residues. The germline V gene encodes CDR1 SGDLS and CDR2 YYNGEE. The ends were cut back, 1 base at V and 4 bases at J, with 18 bases in the middle. The CDR3 sequence is CASSVSGTGKNGNTIYF. The CDR3, as DNA: TGTGCCAGCAGCGTATCGGGAACAGGGAAGAACGGAAACACCATATATTTT.

This CDR3 is CASSGRENTEAFF. The CDR3 DNA reads as TGCGCCAGCAGCGGCAGGGAGAACACTGAAGCTTTCTTT. The genes are TRBV5-1 and TRBJ1-1; a weak D match, TRBD1 (5 bases). The V and J ends lost 4 bases and 1 base respectively, with 8 bases between them. The CDR3 sequence is 13 residues long. CDR1 is SGHRS and CDR2 is YFSETQ in the germline V gene.

The chain couples TRBV27 to TRBJ2-1; 11 nucleotides agree with TRBD2. V lost 4 bases and J lost 2; bases outside the gene matches: 4. The germline V gene has CDR1 MNHEY and CDR2 SMNVEV (reference sequence). The CDR3 has 16 amino acids. CDR3 amino acids: CASSSLAGGPYNEQFF. CDR3 coding DNA: TGTGCCAGCAGTTCGTTAGCGGGAGGGCCCTACAATGAGCAGTTCTTC.

The rearrangement links TRBV7-2 to TRBJ2-1; no definite D call. The CDR3 consists of 14 residues. Germline V gene data show CDR1 as SGHTA and CDR2 as FQGNSA. The V end lost 0 bases, the J end lost 7 bases, and 10 bases lay between the germline ends. CDR3 sequence (DNA): TGTGCCAGCAGCTTAGCGCCTTGGAGAAATGAGCAGTTCTTC. Translation: CASSLAPWRNEQFF.